One and the same sample provided the 17 T cell receptor beta chains below, sequenced in a study of metastatic and nonmetastatic thyroid tumors. MiXCR re-clonotyped the PCR reads for TCRdb. In the table there are 20,000 to 25,000 clones, about 24% of which are singletons. Thyroid surgery was performed in patients who had received no treatment beforehand. The sample comprised tumor tissue. All receptors derive from a female donor with papillary thyroid cancer or a benign thyroid nodule (not recorded which). Some clones in this sample may be carry-over from other donors' samples.

This clone occurred many times. The chain joins TRBV27 to TRBJ2-1; 7 bases are shared with TRBD2. Germline CDR1 is MNHEY and CDR2 is SMNVEV (reference sequence). This CDR3 is 13 amino acids long. V lost 8 bases, J lost 5 bases, and 6 bases stayed unmatched. CDR3 in amino acids: CASGRAPHNEQFF. CDR3 nucleotides: TGTGCCAGCGGGAGGGCCCCTCACAATGAGCAGTTCTTC.

This clone was seen a few times. The V gene is TRBV2, the J gene TRBJ2-7; D perhaps matches TRBD2 (6 bases). This CDR3 comprises 14 residues. Per the germline V gene, CDR1 is SNHLY and CDR2 is FYNNEI. Trimming shortened V by 1 base and J by 3 bases, and 10 bases separated the two germline ends. The CDR3: CASSEVVSGYEQYF. The CDR3 DNA sequence: TGTGCCAGCAGTGAAGTAGTTAGCGGCTACGAGCAGTACTTC.

The rearrangement joins TRBV20-1 to TRBJ1-2; the D gene is possibly TRBD1 (6 bases). The CDR3 runs 16 residues. V was shortened by 0 bases and J by 4 bases, with 18 bases between the two germline ends. Germline V gene sequence: CDR1 DFQATT, CDR2 SNEGSKA (reference sequence). The CDR3 nucleotides are TGCAGTGCTAGAGATATGGCGAAGGGGGTAACCTATGGCTACACCTTC. Residues: CSARDMAKGVTYGYTF.

This chain connects TRBV20-1 to TRBJ2-3, with D unresolved. The V end was cut by 4 bases, the J end by 2 bases, with 16 bases between. This CDR3 has 15 amino acids. Germline CDR1 reads DFQATT; CDR2 reads SNEGSKA (reference sequence). This CDR3 reads CSAISRKGSTDTQYF. Written as DNA, the CDR3 is TGCAGTGCTATAAGCCGGAAAGGGTCCACAGATACGCAGTATTTT.

Ten or more counts support this clone. The CDR3 reads CASSQGIITEAFF. CDR3 in DNA: TGCGCCAGCAGCCAGGGGATCATCACTGAAGCTTTCTTT. The rearrangement links TRBV4-1 to TRBJ1-1; D is undetermined. V gave up 3 bases and J gave up 4 bases, with 9 bases separating them. Germline assignment: CDR1 MGHRA and CDR2 YSYEKL. The CDR3 runs to 13 residues.

The J gene is TRBJ2-1, the V gene TRBV9; D uncertain. The germline V and J ends were trimmed by 4 bases and 6 bases, with 23 bases remaining between them. Germline CDR1 reads SGDLS; CDR2 reads YYNGEE. There are 17 residues in the CDR3. The DNA for the CDR3 is TGTGCCAGCAGCCTTGGGGAAGGCGTGAGTGCCGGCAATGAGCAGTTCTTC. It specifies CASSLGEGVSAGNEQFF.

The V call is TRBV5-4, the J call TRBJ1-2, with D possibly TRBD1 on 5 matching bases. This CDR3 is built from 16 residues. The V gene's germline CDR1 is SGHNT and CDR2 YYREEE (reference sequence). V was shortened by 4 bases and J by 0 bases, with 16 bases between the two germline ends. The DNA of the CDR3 is TGTGCCAGCAGCCGGGGGAGGAGCCAGGCTAACTATGGCTACACCTTC. Translation: CASSRGRSQANYGYTF.

By share, this clone ranks as medium-sized. This CDR3 reads CATTGLPNEQFF. DNA for the CDR3: TGTGCCACAACGGGACTTCCCAATGAGCAGTTCTTC. The chain has TRBV19 and TRBJ2-1, with D tentatively TRBD2 (6 bases). CDR1 is LNHDA, CDR2 SQIVND, per germline (reference sequence). The ends were cut back, 10 bases at V and 6 bases at J, with 13 bases in the middle. There are 12 residues in the CDR3.

The chain uses TRBV30 and TRBJ2-7, with D uncertain. Germline V lookup: CDR1 GTSNPN, CDR2 SVGIG (reference sequence). The CDR3 is 17 residues long. V lost 2 bases, J lost 3 bases, and 23 bases lay in between. The CDR3 DNA reads TGTGCCTGGAGTTACCCTGCCGAAGTATTAACTATCTACGAGCAGTACTTC. Its translation is CAWSYPAEVLTIYEQYF.

The CDR3 sequence is CASSLGAGANVLTF. DNA of the CDR3: TGTGCCAGCAGCTTAGGGGCTGGGGCCAACGTCCTGACTTTC. The chain links TRBV7-2 to TRBJ2-6; D is unclear. CDR3 length equals 14 residues. Per germline, CDR1 SGHTA and CDR2 FQGNSA. Trimming removed 1 base at V and 2 bases at J, with 3 bases between.

In this sample, this clone turned up a few times. This chain joins TRBV20-1 and TRBJ1-1, with unresolved D. Germline V gene data show CDR1 as DFQATT and CDR2 as SNEGSKA (reference sequence). The CDR3 is made up of 15 amino acids. V lost 3 bases to trimming and J lost 0 bases, with 14 bases between them. As DNA, the CDR3 is TGCAGTGCTAGGAGACTCGGACGGATGAACACTGAAGCTTTCTTT. Its protein is CSARRLGRMNTEAFF.

This clone showed up many times. V gene TRBV28 combines with J gene TRBJ2-7; TRBD2 might be the D (6 bases). Looked up from germline, CDR1 is MDHEN and CDR2 is SYDVKM. The CDR3 runs to 15 residues. Trimming removed 10 bases at V and 2 bases at J, with 21 bases between. The CDR3 sequence: CATQGAGMGPYEQYF. The CDR3, as DNA: TGTGCCACCCAAGGGGCGGGGATGGGGCCCTACGAGCAGTACTTC.

A note on this clone: Given a much more abundant clone one base away, this may be a read error. This chain uses TRBV7-6 with TRBJ2-7, with 10 bases matching TRBD2. Germline V gene data show CDR1 as SGHVS and CDR2 as FNYEAQ. The J segment lost 6 bases and the V segment lost 5 bases, leaving 10 bases of the junction unmatched. CDR3 size: 15 residues. The CDR3 sequence: CASSNSSGGFSEQYF. For the CDR3, the DNA is TGTGCCAGCAGCAACTCTAGCGGGGGTTTCTCCGAGCAGTACTTC.

This clone appeared many times. The chain employs TRBV27 and TRBJ1-1, with D maybe TRBD1 (6 bases). CDR3 length equals 16 residues. The germline gives CDR1 MNHEY, CDR2 SMNVEV (reference sequence). V dropped 5 bases and J dropped 0 bases, with 16 bases sitting between them. CDR3 coding DNA: TGTGCCAGCAGTCCCGGACAGATGCTAATGAACACTGAAGCTTTCTTT. Protein: CASSPGQMLMNTEAFF.

This clone has just a few counts. The junction and the germline gene differ at one end; a read error may be behind it. This chain connects TRBV19 to TRBJ2-5; tentative D call: TRBD2 (5 bases). This CDR3 is built from 15 residues. Germline assignment: CDR1 LNHDA and CDR2 SQIVND (reference sequence). The CDR3 coding sequence is TGTGCCAGTAGATCATACGGGCGGGTCAAAGATACCCAGTACTTC. This gives the protein CASRSYGRVKDTQYF.

The rearrangement joins TRBV28 to TRBJ2-7; D remains ambiguous. Trimming removed 3 bases from V and 2 bases from J, with 5 bases in between. CDR3 length equals 12 residues. CDR1 and CDR2 from the germline V gene are MDHEN and SYDVKM. The CDR3 sequence: CASSFRTYEQYF. Written as DNA, the CDR3 is TGTGCCAGCAGTTTTAGGACCTACGAGCAGTACTTC.

This clone appeared many times. The rearrangement uses TRBV11-2 and TRBJ1-2; D is perhaps TRBD1 (6 bases). Looked up from germline, CDR1 is SGHAT and CDR2 is FQNNGV. Trimming removed 5 bases from V and 5 bases from J, with 9 bases in between. The CDR3 has 12 residues. As DNA, the CDR3 is TGTGCCAGCAGCCCACAGGGATATGGCTACACCTTC. Its translation: CASSPQGYGYTF.